Sequencing of this T cell receptor beta chain was carried out in a study of low-dose radiotherapy and immunotherapy resistance in tumors. Study-level background: Cohort 1 was treated with 0.5 Gy per fraction at 2-week intervals, amounting to 6.5 Gy overall. A dose of 1 Gy per fraction every two weeks went to Cohort 2, totaling 13 Gy over 26 weeks. It was every two weeks, one day before radiation and immunotherapy, that intravenous cyclophosphamide 200 mg/m2 was given.

Gene-specific TRAV and TRBV primers were used for first-strand cDNA, covering alpha and beta chains. A roughly 19-cycle PCR with a constant-region primer and V-primer adapter amplified TCRs. TCRdb independently ran MiXCR on the reads; one entry per CDR3 protein. There are about 30,000 distinct CDR3 sequences in the sample; approximately 54% occur only once, and roughly 5.7% lies in the top ten. This clonotype has only one observation. Stated time point: after trial treatment. Described treatment: LDRT plus nivolumab, ipilimumab, low-dose cyclophosphamide and aspirin (RACIN trial). The study gave donors nivolumab, ipilimumab, aspirin, low-dose cyclophosphamide and low-dose radiotherapy. CDR3 length: 15 amino acids. V shed 6 bases and J 2 bases; nucleotides not matched to a gene: 4. Germline CDR1 reads SEHNR; CDR2 reads FQNEAQ (reference sequence).

The clonotype was recovered from a male donor with gallbladder cancer. Sequenced material: PBMCs, taken after low-dose radiotherapy plus immunotherapy. The genes are TRBV7-9 and TRBJ2-2; 9 bases align to TRBD1. DNA for the CDR3: TGTGCCAGCAGTAGACAGGGGGTTAACACCGGGGAGCTGTTTTTT. Translation: CASSRQGVNTGELFF.